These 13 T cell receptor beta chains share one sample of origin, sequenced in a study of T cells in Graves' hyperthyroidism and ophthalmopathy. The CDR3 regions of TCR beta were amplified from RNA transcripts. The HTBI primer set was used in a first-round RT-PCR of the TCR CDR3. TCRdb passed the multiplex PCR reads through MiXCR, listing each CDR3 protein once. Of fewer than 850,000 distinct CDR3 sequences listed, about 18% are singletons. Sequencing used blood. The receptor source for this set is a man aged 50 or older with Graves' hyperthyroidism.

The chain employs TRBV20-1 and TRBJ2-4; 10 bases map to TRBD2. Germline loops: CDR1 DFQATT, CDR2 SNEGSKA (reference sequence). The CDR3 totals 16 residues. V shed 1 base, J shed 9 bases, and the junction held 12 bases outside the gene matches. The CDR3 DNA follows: TGCAGTGCTAGAGGGCTAACTAGCGGGATGGAGGGCATTCAGTACTTC. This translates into CSARGLTSGMEGIQYF.

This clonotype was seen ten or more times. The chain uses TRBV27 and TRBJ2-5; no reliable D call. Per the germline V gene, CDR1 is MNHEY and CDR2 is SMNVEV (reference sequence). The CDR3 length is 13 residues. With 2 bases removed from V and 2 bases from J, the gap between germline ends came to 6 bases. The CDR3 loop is CASSLPGQETQYF. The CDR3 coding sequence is TGTGCCAGCAGTTTACCCGGACAAGAGACCCAGTACTTC.

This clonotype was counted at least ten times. The CDR3 bases are TGTGCCAGCAGCCCGTCATTTAATTCACCCCTCCACTTT. Amino acid sequence: CASSPSFNSPLHF. This chain connects TRBV12-3 or TRBV12-4 to TRBJ1-6, with D uncertain. Deletions cut 6 bases from V and 6 bases from J, with 9 bases between. The CDR3 is 13 amino acids.

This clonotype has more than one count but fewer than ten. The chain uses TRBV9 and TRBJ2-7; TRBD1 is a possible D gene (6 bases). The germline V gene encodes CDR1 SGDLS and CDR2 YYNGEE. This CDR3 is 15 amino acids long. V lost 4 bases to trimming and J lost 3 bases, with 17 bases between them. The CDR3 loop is CASSPQSGHNYEQYF. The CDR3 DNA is TGTGCCAGCAGCCCACAGTCGGGACATAACTACGAGCAGTACTTC.

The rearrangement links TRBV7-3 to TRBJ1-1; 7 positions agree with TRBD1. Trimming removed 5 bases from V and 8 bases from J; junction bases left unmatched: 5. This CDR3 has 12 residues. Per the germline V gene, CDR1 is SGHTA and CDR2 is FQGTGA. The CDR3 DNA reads TGTGCCAGCAGCGAAAACAGGGGAGAAGCTTTCTTT. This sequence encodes CASSENRGEAFF.

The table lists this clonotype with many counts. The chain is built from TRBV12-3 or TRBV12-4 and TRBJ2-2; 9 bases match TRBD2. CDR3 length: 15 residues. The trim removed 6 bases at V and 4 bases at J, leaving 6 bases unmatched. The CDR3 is CASRASGNPTGELFF. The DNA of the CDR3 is TGTGCCAGCAGGGCTAGCGGGAATCCCACCGGGGAGCTGTTTTTT.

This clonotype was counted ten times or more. CDR3 in DNA: TGTGCCAGCGGGGCGATAGGACAGGAAAAAACCGGGGAGCTGTTTTTT. Amino acid sequence: CASGAIGQEKTGELFF. The chain carries TRBV6-2 or TRBV6-3 and TRBJ2-2; TRBD1 aligns across 7 bases. Losses at the gene ends were 8 bases for V and 5 bases for J; bases not matched to a gene: 14. In germline, CDR1 is MNHEY, CDR2 SVGEGT. This CDR3 comprises 16 residues.

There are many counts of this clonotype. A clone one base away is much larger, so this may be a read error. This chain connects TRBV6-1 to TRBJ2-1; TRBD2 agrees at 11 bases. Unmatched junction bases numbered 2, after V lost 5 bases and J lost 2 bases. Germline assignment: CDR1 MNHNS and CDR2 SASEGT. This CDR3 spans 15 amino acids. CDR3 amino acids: CASSILAGAYNEQFF. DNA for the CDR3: TGTGCCAGCAGTATACTAGCGGGAGCCTACAATGAGCAGTTCTTC.

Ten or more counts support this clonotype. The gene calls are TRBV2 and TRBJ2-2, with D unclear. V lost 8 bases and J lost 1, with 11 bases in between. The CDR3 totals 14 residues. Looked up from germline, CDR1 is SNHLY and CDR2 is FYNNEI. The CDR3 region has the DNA TGTGCCAGCCTGGGTTCCTTGAACACCGGGGAGCTGTTTTTT. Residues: CASLGSLNTGELFF. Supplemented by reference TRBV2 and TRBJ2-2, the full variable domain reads EPEVTQTPSHQVTQMGQEVILRCVPISNHLYFYWYRQILGQKVEFLVSFYNNEISEKSEIFDDQFSVERPDGSNFTLKIRSTKLEDSAMYFCASLGSLNTGELFFGEGSRLTVL.

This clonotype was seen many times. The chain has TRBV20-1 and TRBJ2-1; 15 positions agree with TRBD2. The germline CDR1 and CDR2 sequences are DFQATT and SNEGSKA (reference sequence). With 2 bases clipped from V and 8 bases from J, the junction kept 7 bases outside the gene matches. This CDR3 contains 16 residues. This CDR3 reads CSARPGLAGGGDEQFF. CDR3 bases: TGCAGTGCTAGACCGGGACTAGCGGGAGGCGGGGATGAGCAGTTCTTC.

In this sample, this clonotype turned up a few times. For the CDR3, the DNA is TGTGCCAGCAGTGAAGGGGGATCGGAGAACACTGAAGCTTTCTTT. Amino acids: CASSEGGSENTEAFF. The V and J genes are TRBV25-1 and TRBJ1-1, with a possible D match to TRBD1 (5 bases). The CDR3 is made up of 15 amino acids. V was trimmed by 2 bases and J by 1 base, leaving 11 bases between them. Germline V gene sequence: CDR1 MGHDK, CDR2 SYGVNS.

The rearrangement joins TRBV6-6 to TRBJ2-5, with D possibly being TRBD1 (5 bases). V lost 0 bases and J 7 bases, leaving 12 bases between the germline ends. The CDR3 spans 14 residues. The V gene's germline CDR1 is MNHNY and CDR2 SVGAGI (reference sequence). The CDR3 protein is CASSYSSGAGTQYF. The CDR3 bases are TGTGCCAGCAGTTACTCGAGTGGGGCCGGGACCCAGTACTTC.

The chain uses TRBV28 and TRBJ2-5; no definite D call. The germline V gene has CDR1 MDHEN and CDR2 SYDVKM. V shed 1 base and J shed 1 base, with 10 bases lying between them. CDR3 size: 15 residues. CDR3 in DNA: TGTGCCAGCAGTTTATTAGGCGAGGCCCAAGAGACCCAGTACTTC. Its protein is CASSLLGEAQETQYF.